The 27 T cell receptor beta chains below all came from one sample that was sequenced in a study of vaccination and CD4 T cells after COVID-19. Treatment here: approximately nine-day PBMC culture with coronavirus spike peptide pools or control peptides (ViraFEST assay). Cultured CD4+ T cell DNA was sequenced using the Oncomine TCR Beta short-read assay. TCRdb reprocessed the PCR reads with MiXCR, giving one entry per CDR3 protein. The sample carries thousands of distinct CDR3 sequences, 40% to 55% recorded once. Antigen specificity for these receptors is unknown. The sequenced sample was CD4+ T cells from blood, cultured in vitro. These receptors came from a human donor who had recovered from COVID-19.

This clonotype was picked up a small number of times. The genes are TRBV7-2 and TRBJ2-2, with 10 bases that match TRBD2. This CDR3 comprises 15 residues. Trimming removed 2 bases from V and 6 bases from J; junction bases left unmatched: 3. Germline V lookup: CDR1 SGHTA, CDR2 FQGNSA. CDR3 loop: CASSLRGTSAGELFF. The CDR3 region has the DNA TGTGCCAGCAGCTTAAGGGGGACTAGCGCCGGGGAGCTGTTTTTT.

The rearrangement links TRBV7-2 to TRBJ1-2, with unresolved D. V lost 3 bases, J lost 2 bases, and 16 bases lay in between. The CDR3 length is 16 residues. The germline CDR1 and CDR2 sequences are SGHTA and FQGNSA. The CDR3 DNA reads TGTGCCAGCAGCTTGGTTTCGGGGTACAGCAACTATGGCTACACCTTC. Residues: CASSLVSGYSNYGYTF.

The J gene is TRBJ1-3, the V gene TRBV7-2, with D possibly being TRBD1 (6 bases). V lost 8 bases and J lost 0, with 11 bases in between. This CDR3 spans 14 amino acids. Germline lookup yields CDR1 SGHTA and CDR2 FQGNSA. CDR3 in amino acids: CASRQANSGNTIYF. The CDR3 DNA follows: TGTGCCAGCCGACAGGCCAACTCTGGAAACACCATATATTTT.

This rearrangement joins TRBV7-9 to TRBJ1-5; 7 bases map to TRBD1. The CDR3 length is 14 residues. After removal of 1 base from V and 4 bases from J, the junction contained 1 base not matched to a gene. Germline V gene lookup returns CDR1 SEHNR and CDR2 FQNEAQ (reference sequence). The CDR3 loop reads CASSLDRGNQPQHF. The CDR3 bases are TGTGCCAGCAGCTTAGACAGGGGTAATCAGCCCCAGCATTTT.

This clonotype was detected a few times. The rearrangement uses TRBV6-2 or TRBV6-3 and TRBJ1-6; D gene unclear. The V gene's germline CDR1 is MNHEY and CDR2 SVGEGT. Trimming pared 6 bases from V and 9 bases from J, leaving 12 bases between. The CDR3 is 13 residues long. CDR3 protein: CASRENWGSPLHF. CDR3 coding DNA: TGTGCCAGCAGGGAGAACTGGGGTTCACCCCTCCACTTT.

V is TRBV6-1 and J is TRBJ1-3; D unclear. Trimming took 4 bases from V and 4 from J, leaving 17 bases between them. The CDR3 is 16 residues long. CDR1 and CDR2 from the germline V gene are MNHNS and SASEGT. This chain's CDR3 is CASSVDPSNSGNTIYF. In nucleotides, the CDR3 is TGTGCCAGCAGTGTGGACCCATCGAACTCCGGAAACACCATATATTTT.

The CDR3 loop is CAISEGFSYNSPLHF. CDR3 in DNA: TGTGCCATCAGTGAGGGGTTCTCCTATAATTCACCCCTCCACTTT. V usage is TRBV10-3 and J usage is TRBJ1-6, with D unresolved. The CDR3 contains 15 residues. Germline CDR1 and CDR2: ENHRY and SYGVKD. V gave up 2 bases and J gave up 0 bases, with 5 bases separating them.

Of note for this clonotype: At one boundary the junction diverges from the germline segment, which might be a read error. This chain uses TRBV7-9 with TRBJ1-1, with D possibly TRBD1 on 6 matching bases. This CDR3 is built from 15 residues. Germline loops: CDR1 SEHNR, CDR2 FQNEAQ (reference sequence). CDR3: CASSSHLAGVYEVFF. CDR3 sequence (DNA): TGTGCCAGCAGCTCTCATTTGGCAGGGGTCTATGAAGTTTTCTTT.

This clonotype was seen more than once but under ten times. The chain uses TRBV7-6 and TRBJ1-1; D possibly corresponds to TRBD1 (6 bases). The CDR3 is 15 residues long. V lost 1 base to trimming and J lost 4 bases, with 13 bases between them. The germline V gene encodes CDR1 SGHVS and CDR2 FNYEAQ. CDR3 coding DNA: TGTGCCAGCAGCTTAGACAGGGCCTTGGGCACTGAAGCTTTCTTT. Protein: CASSLDRALGTEAFF. Looking up the rest from reference TRBV7-6 and TRBJ1-1 gives the full variable domain: GAGVSQSPRYKVTKRGQDVALRCDPISGHVSLYWYRQALGQGPEFLTYFNYEAQQDKSGLPNDRFSAERPEGSISTLTIQRTEQRDSAMYRCASSLDRALGTEAFFGQGTRLTVV.

This clonotype has just one count. This chain links TRBV4-3 with TRBJ1-1, with D maybe TRBD1 (5 bases). The CDR3 covers 14 residues. V was cut by 1 base and J by 3 bases, with 9 bases left in between. Germline V CDR1 and CDR2: LGHNA, YSLEER. In nucleotides, the CDR3 is TGCGCCAGCAGCCAAGGGATACAGGACACTGAAGCTTTCTTT. It encodes CASSQGIQDTEAFF.

J is TRBJ2-3 and V is TRBV6-2 or TRBV6-3, with 10 bases that match TRBD2. This CDR3 region has 17 residues. The trim removed 2 bases at V and 4 bases at J, leaving 9 bases unmatched. Per the germline V gene, CDR1 is MNHEY and CDR2 is SVGEGT. This CDR3 reads CASSYRPGLAKPDTQYF. DNA of the CDR3: TGTGCCAGCAGTTACCGGCCGGGACTAGCGAAGCCAGATACGCAGTATTTT.

This clonotype was found a few times. V is TRBV7-8 and J is TRBJ2-1; D gene ambiguous. The CDR3 runs to 14 residues. CDR1 and CDR2 from the germline V gene are SGHVS and FQNEAQ. The V end was cut by 1 base, the J end by 6 bases, with 10 bases between. The CDR3 DNA reads TGTGCCAGCAGCTTAGAGACCAGCGCCAATGAGCAGTTCTTC. Translating gives CASSLETSANEQFF.

The rearrangement uses TRBV19 and TRBJ1-6; D remains ambiguous. V lost 3 bases, J lost 10 bases, and 7 bases lay in between. CDR3 length equals 12 residues. Germline CDR1 and CDR2: LNHDA and SQIVND (reference sequence). This CDR3 is CASSIPDSPLHF. CDR3 coding DNA: TGTGCCAGTAGTATCCCGGACTCACCCCTCCACTTT.

J is TRBJ2-7 and V is TRBV7-8; 9 positions agree with TRBD1. V lost 5 bases, J lost 2 bases, and 4 bases stayed unmatched. CDR3 size: 14 residues. The V gene's germline CDR1 is SGHVS and CDR2 FQNEAQ. CDR3 sequence (DNA): TGTGCCAGCAGCCTGGGGACAGGGACCTACGAGCAGTACTTC. Translated: CASSLGTGTYEQYF.

The chain employs TRBV27 and TRBJ2-1; 9 bases are shared with TRBD1. The CDR3 is 19 residues long. Trimming took 6 bases from V and 1 from J; bases not matched to a gene: 16. Looked up from germline, CDR1 is MNHEY and CDR2 is SMNVEV (reference sequence). CDR3 amino acids: CASRRSRDRVLESYNEQFF. CDR3 in DNA: TGTGCCAGCAGAAGATCCAGGGACAGGGTTTTGGAATCCTACAATGAGCAGTTCTTC.

The genes are TRBV20-1 and TRBJ2-5; maybe TRBD2 (5 bases). V dropped 2 bases and J dropped 5 bases, with 9 bases sitting between them. The CDR3 is 12 amino acids. The germline gives CDR1 DFQATT, CDR2 SNEGSKA (reference sequence). The CDR3 protein is CSARNPGETQYF. As DNA, the CDR3 is TGCAGTGCTAGAAATCCGGGGGAGACCCAGTACTTC.

V and J are TRBV6-1 and TRBJ2-7, with D perhaps being TRBD1 or TRBD2 (7 bases each). The CDR3 is made up of 15 amino acids. Germline CDR1 is MNHNS and CDR2 is SASEGT. V was shortened by 6 bases and J by 6 bases, with 21 bases between the two germline ends. For the CDR3, the DNA is TGTGCCAGCAGCCGCGGCCGGCAGGGGGGGGGCGAGCAGTACTTC. This encodes CASSRGRQGGGEQYF.

This clonotype has a handful of counts. J is TRBJ2-5 and V is TRBV27; the D is unclear. Germline V CDR1 and CDR2: MNHEY, SMNVEV (reference sequence). This CDR3 contains 14 residues. V was clipped by 5 bases and J by 5 bases, with 15 bases between them. The CDR3 is CASSPRTLGETQYF. In DNA form, the CDR3 reads TGTGCCAGCAGTCCCCGGACCCTGGGGGAGACCCAGTACTTC.

This clonotype has a handful of counts. V usage is TRBV5-6 and J usage is TRBJ2-3; 8 bases align to TRBD1. Germline V lookup: CDR1 SGHDT, CDR2 YYEEEE. The junction had 7 bases not matched to a gene; V was cut back by 4 bases and J by 6 bases. This CDR3 has 14 amino acids. This CDR3 reads CASSDGQGRDTQYF. The CDR3 DNA follows: TGTGCCAGCAGCGACGGACAGGGTAGGGATACGCAGTATTTT.

This clonotype was counted once. The V call is TRBV6-2 or TRBV6-3, the J call TRBJ1-2; possibly TRBD1 for D (6 bases). V lost 6 bases and J lost 4, with 15 bases in between. The CDR3 runs to 14 residues. CDR1 is MNHEY, CDR2 SVGEGT, per germline. The CDR3 region is CASRVGGAGYGYTF. DNA of the CDR3: TGTGCCAGCAGGGTCGGGGGCGCAGGCTATGGCTACACCTTC.

The sample holds a few counts of this clonotype. The rearrangement uses TRBV25-1 and TRBJ2-5; a weak D match, TRBD2 (7 bases). CDR1 is MGHDK and CDR2 is SYGVNS in the germline V gene. Trimming cost V 3 bases and J 5 bases, with 13 bases left between them. The CDR3 length is 14 residues. The CDR3 sequence is CASSDPGGRETQYF. The CDR3 DNA reads as TGTGCCAGCAGTGACCCCGGGGGGCGGGAGACCCAGTACTTC. Variable domain in full (rest from reference TRBV25-1 and TRBJ2-5): EADIYQTPRYLVIGTGKKITLECSQTMGHDKMYWYQQDPGMELHLIHYSYGVNSTEKGDLSSESTVSRIRTEHFPLTLESARPSHTSQYLCASSDPGGRETQYFGPGTRLLVL.

This clonotype was picked up a small number of times. The chain joins TRBV20-1 to TRBJ1-3; no firm D call. Germline CDR1 reads DFQATT; CDR2 reads SNEGSKA (reference sequence). This CDR3 has 12 residues. V was cut by 6 bases and J by 0 bases, with 6 bases left in between. CDR3 nucleotide sequence: TGCAGTGCAAAGGGCTCTGGAAACACCATATATTTT. Its translation is CSAKGSGNTIYF.

This clonotype has a handful of counts. V usage is TRBV30 and J usage is TRBJ1-1, with D unclear. This CDR3 has 12 residues. The V gene lost 1 base and the J gene lost 3 bases, with 6 bases spanning the gap. The germline V gene encodes CDR1 GTSNPN and CDR2 SVGIG (reference sequence). The CDR3 sequence: CAWSGSHTEAFF. CDR3 DNA sequence: TGTGCCTGGAGTGGCTCCCACACTGAAGCTTTCTTT.

Only a few counts were recorded for this clonotype. V gene TRBV7-9 combines with J gene TRBJ1-6, with D tentatively TRBD1 (6 bases). The V and J ends lost 8 bases and 8 bases respectively, with 16 bases between them. From germline, CDR1 is SEHNR and CDR2 FQNEAQ (reference sequence). This CDR3 has 14 amino acids. The CDR3 DNA is TGTGCCAGCGAGCGGGGGGCAGGGGATTCACCCCTCCACTTT. Protein product: CASERGAGDSPLHF.

The gene calls are TRBV20-1 and TRBJ2-3; tentative D call: TRBD2 (6 bases). CDR1 and CDR2 (germline): DFQATT, SNEGSKA (reference sequence). V was shortened by 3 bases and J by 2 bases, with 9 bases between the two germline ends. The CDR3 is 13 amino acids. The CDR3: CSARGGDTDTQYF. For the CDR3, the DNA is TGCAGTGCTAGGGGCGGGGACACAGATACGCAGTATTTT.

This chain connects TRBV20-1 to TRBJ2-5, with TRBD2 identical over 8 bases. This CDR3 spans 15 amino acids. V lost 0 bases, J lost 5 bases, and 8 bases stayed unmatched. Germline CDR1 reads DFQATT; CDR2 reads SNEGSKA (reference sequence). CDR3 residues: CSARDPRGGPETQYF. The CDR3 DNA reads TGCAGTGCTAGAGACCCCCGCGGGGGGCCGGAGACCCAGTACTTC.

CDR3 in DNA: TGTGCCAGTTGCGAGACAGGGGACTATGGCTACACCTTC. Protein sequence: CASCETGDYGYTF. The chain carries TRBV19 and TRBJ1-2; 8 positions match TRBD1. V was pared by 8 bases and J by 3 bases, with 5 bases of the junction left unmatched. This CDR3 comprises 13 residues. In germline, CDR1 is LNHDA, CDR2 SQIVND (reference sequence).